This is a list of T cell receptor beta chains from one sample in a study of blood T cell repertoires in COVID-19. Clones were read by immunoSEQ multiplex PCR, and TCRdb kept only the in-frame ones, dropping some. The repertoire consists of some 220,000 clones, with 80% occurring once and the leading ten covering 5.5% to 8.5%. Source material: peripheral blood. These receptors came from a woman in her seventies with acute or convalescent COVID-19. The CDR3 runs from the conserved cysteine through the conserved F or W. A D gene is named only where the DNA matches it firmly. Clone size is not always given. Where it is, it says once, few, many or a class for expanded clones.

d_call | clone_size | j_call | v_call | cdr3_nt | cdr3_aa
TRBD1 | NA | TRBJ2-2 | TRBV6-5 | TGTGCCAGCAGCCGGACAGGGGGCACCGGGGAGCTGTTTTTT | CASSRTGGTGELFF
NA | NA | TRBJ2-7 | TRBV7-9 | TGTGCCAGCAGCTTAGGAGGCGGCACCTACGAGCAGTACTTC | CASSLGGGTYEQYF
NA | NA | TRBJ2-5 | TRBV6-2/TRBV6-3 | TGTGCCAGCAGTTATTTCGGAGGGGGCGCAGAGACCCAGTACTTC | CASSYFGGGAETQYF
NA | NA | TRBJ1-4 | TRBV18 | TGTGCCAGCTCACCACCGGGGGGAATACCGACAACTAATGAAAAACTGTTTTTT | CASSPPGGIPTTNEKLFF
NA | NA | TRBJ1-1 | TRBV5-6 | TGTGCCAGCAGCTTGGCGGGGGGGGCGCCCGGTAGGGCTGAAGCTTTCTTT | CASSLAGGAPGRAEAFF
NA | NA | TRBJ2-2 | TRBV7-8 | TGTGCCAGCAGCTTAAACGAGGGTTGGCGAACAACCGGGGAGCTGTTTTTT | CASSLNEGWRTTGELFF
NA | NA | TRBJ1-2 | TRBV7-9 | TGTGCCAGCAGCTTAAGAGCCTTCGGGGGTACCGTTTTTGGCACCTTC | CASSLRAFGGTVFGTF
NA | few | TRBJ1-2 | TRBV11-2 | TGTGCCAGCAGCAAGGGACTGCATGGCTACACCTTC | CASSKGLHGYTF
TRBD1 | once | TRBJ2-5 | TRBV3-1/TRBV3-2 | TGTGCCAGCACCCGGGGACAGGGATACCAAGAGACCCAGTACTTC | CASTRGQGYQETQYF
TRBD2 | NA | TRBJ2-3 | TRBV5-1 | TGCGCCAGCAGCCTGGGACTAGCGGGCACAGATACGCAGTATTTT | CASSLGLAGTDTQYF
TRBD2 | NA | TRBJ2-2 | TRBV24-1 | TGTGCCACCAGTGATGGCACCTTTTGGCGGGGGGAAAACACCGGGGAGCTGTTTTTT | CATSDGTFWRGENTGELFF
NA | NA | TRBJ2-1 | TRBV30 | TGTGCCGGGAAAACAGGGATGATGGTCGGTGAGCAGTTCTTC | CAGKTGMMVGEQFF
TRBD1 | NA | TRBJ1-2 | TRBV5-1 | TGCGCCAGCAGCTTAAGCTCGACAGGGAGTATCTATGGCTACACCTTC | CASSLSSTGSIYGYTF
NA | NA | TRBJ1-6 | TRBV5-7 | TGTGCCAGCAGCTTGTTCAGGGTCGCCTATAATTCACCCCTCCACTTT | CASSLFRVAYNSPLHF
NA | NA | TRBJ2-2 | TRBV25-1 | TGTGCCAGCAGTGAATATTTGAACTCGAACACCGGGGAGCTGTTTTTT | CASSEYLNSNTGELFF
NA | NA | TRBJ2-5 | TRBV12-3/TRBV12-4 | TGTGCCAGCAGGGGCCTGGCGACCCAGTACTTC | CASRGLATQYF
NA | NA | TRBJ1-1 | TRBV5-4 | TGTGCCAGCAGCTCCAATTTGAACACTGAAGCTTTCTTT | CASSSNLNTEAFF
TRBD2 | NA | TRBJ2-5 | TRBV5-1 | TGCGCCAGCAGCCCAGGACTAGCAGGTGGAGAGACCCAGTACTTC | CASSPGLAGGETQYF
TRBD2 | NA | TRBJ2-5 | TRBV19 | TGTGCCAGTAGTACCCCGGAGGGACTAGCGGGGATCCAAGAGACCCAGTACTTC | CASSTPEGLAGIQETQYF
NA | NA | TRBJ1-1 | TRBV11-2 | TGTGCCAGCAGCCTGGGGCTGAATATGAACACTGAAGCTTTCTTT | CASSLGLNMNTEAFF
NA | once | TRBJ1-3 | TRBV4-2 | TGTGCCAGCAGCCAAGGGGCAAACAGGGTGAAGGGAAACACCATATATTTT | CASSQGANRVKGNTIYF
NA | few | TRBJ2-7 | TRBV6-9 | TGTGCCAGCAGTTATCGGCCGGGCGAGCAGTACTTC | CASSYRPGEQYF
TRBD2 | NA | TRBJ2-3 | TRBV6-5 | TGTGCCAGCTTCTTGACTAGCGGGTCGCAGTATTTT | CASFLTSGSQYF
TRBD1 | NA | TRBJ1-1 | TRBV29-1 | TGCAGCGGAACAGGGGGCTCCAAAGCTTTCTTT | CSGTGGSKAFF
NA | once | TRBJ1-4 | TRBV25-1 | TGTGCCAGCCAGACCGACGCGGATGAAAAACTGTTTTTT | CASQTDADEKLFF
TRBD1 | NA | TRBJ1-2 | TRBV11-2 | TGTGCCAGCAGCTCCCAACCCCCCGGGACAGGGATCTATGGCTACACCTTC | CASSSQPPGTGIYGYTF